Listed here are 14 T cell receptor beta chains from one sample, sequenced in a study of blood T cell repertoires in COVID-19. Sequenced by immunoSEQ multiplex PCR; TCRdb stores in-frame clones only, minus some. Of approximately 450,000 clones in the sample, about 90% are singletons; the top ten hold roughly 1.9%. Sequencing was carried out using PBMCs or T cells enriched from blood (not recorded which). These receptors were taken from a woman aged 18-29 years with acute COVID-19.

This chain links TRBV7-8 with TRBJ2-7; TRBD1 agrees at 9 bases. The CDR3 runs 17 residues. Germline assignment: CDR1 SGHVS and CDR2 FQNEAQ. Trimming at V came to 5 bases and at J to 2 bases, leaving 13 bases not matched to a gene. The CDR3 loop reads CASSKRGGRTGAYEQYF. The CDR3 DNA is TGTGCCAGCAGCAAACGCGGTGGTAGGACAGGGGCCTACGAGCAGTACTTC. Drawing the rest from reference TRBV7-8 and TRBJ2-7, the complete variable domain is GAGVSQSPRYKVAKRGQDVALRCDPISGHVSLFWYQQALGQGPEFLTYFQNEAQLDKSGLPSDRFFAERPEGSVSTLKIQRTQQEDSAVYLCASSKRGGRTGAYEQYFGPGTRLTVT.

CDR3 DNA sequence: TGTGCCAGCAGTCGGCTAGCGGGACAGTCCTACGAGCAGTACTTC. It codes for CASSRLAGQSYEQYF. The chain joins TRBV7-8 to TRBJ2-7; the match to TRBD2 covers 9 bases. This CDR3 contains 15 residues. CDR1 and CDR2 (germline): SGHVS, FQNEAQ. Trimming at V came to 6 bases and at J to 1 base, leaving 7 bases not matched to a gene.

The J gene is TRBJ2-2, the V gene TRBV2; no firm D call. This CDR3 contains 11 residues. The V gene's germline CDR1 is SNHLY and CDR2 FYNNEI. The CDR3: CVAKSTGELFF. DNA for the CDR3: TGTGTGGCCAAATCGACCGGGGAGCTGTTTTTT. The full variable domain, in which reference TRBV2 and TRBJ2-2 provide the parts outside the CDR3, is EPEVTQTPSHQVTQMGQEVILRCVPISNHLYFYWYRQILGQKVEFLVSFYNNEISEKSEIFDDQFSVERPDGSNFTLKIRSTKLEDSAMYFCVAKSTGELFFGEGSRLTVL.

The rearrangement joins TRBV9 to TRBJ2-3; possible D gene TRBD2, 5 bases. The V and J ends lost 4 bases and 0 bases respectively, with 12 bases between them. The CDR3 contains 15 residues. Per the germline V gene, CDR1 is SGDLS and CDR2 is YYNGEE. The CDR3 region is CASSRPRTSTDTQYF. The DNA for the CDR3 is TGTGCCAGCAGCCGACCTAGGACTAGCACAGATACGCAGTATTTT.

This chain joins TRBV21-1 and TRBJ1-1; the tabulated D call, TRBD1, remains unverified against the DNA. TRBV21-1 is flagged as a pseudogene. The CDR3 is made up of 11 amino acids. This CDR3 reads CASRQVNGAFF. CDR3 nucleotides: TGTGCCAGCAGACAGGTGAATGGAGCTTTCTTT.

The chain carries TRBV19 and TRBJ2-2; 9 bases match TRBD2. The length of the CDR3 is 16 residues. Germline-derived CDR1 and CDR2 are LNHDA and SQIVND (reference sequence). The ends lost 4 bases at V and 4 bases at J; junction bases unmatched: 7. The CDR3 DNA is TGTGCCAGTAGTAGATATAGCGGGGGTTCCACCGGGGAGCTGTTTTTT. Its protein product is CASSRYSGGSTGELFF.

The chain combines TRBV7-2 with TRBJ1-4; 8 nucleotides line up with TRBD1. Trimming took 4 bases from V and 10 from J; bases not matched to a gene: 11. Germline CDR1 reads SGHTA; CDR2 reads FQGNSA. This CDR3 contains 15 residues. The CDR3 spells CASSSSVQGAGKLFF. For the CDR3, the DNA is TGTGCCAGCAGCTCGTCGGTGCAGGGGGCTGGAAAACTGTTTTTT.

V gene TRBV10-1 combines with J gene TRBJ2-2, with D uncertain. Trimming shortened V by 6 bases and J by 7 bases, and 12 bases separated the two germline ends. CDR3 length equals 13 residues. Germline CDR1 and CDR2: WNHNN and SYGVQD (reference sequence). The CDR3 protein is CASRGDPRGELFF. CDR3 nucleotide sequence: TGCGCCAGCAGAGGAGATCCCCGCGGGGAGCTGTTTTTT.

V usage is TRBV29-1 and J usage is TRBJ1-2; 8 bases line up with TRBD1. CDR3 size: 13 residues. Looked up from germline, CDR1 is SQVTM and CDR2 is ANQGSEA. Trimming at V came to 4 bases and at J to 3 bases, leaving 4 bases not matched to a gene. CDR3 loop: CSVGTGKDYGYTF. CDR3 in DNA: TGCAGCGTTGGGACAGGGAAGGACTATGGCTACACCTTC.

This chain uses TRBV6-5 with TRBJ2-5, with 7 bases lining up with TRBD1. Germline values: CDR1 MNHEY, CDR2 SVGAGI. There are 15 residues in the CDR3. V gave up 4 bases and J gave up 5 bases; unmatched junction bases: 10. The CDR3 coding sequence is TGTGCCAGCAGTTTCGAACTCGGGACAGTGGAGACCCAGTACTTC. Amino acids: CASSFELGTVETQYF.

The V call is TRBV9, the J call TRBJ1-2, with TRBD1 matching 9 bases. In germline, CDR1 is SGDLS, CDR2 YYNGEE. Losses at the gene ends were 2 bases for V and 2 bases for J; bases not matched to a gene: 4. CDR3 length: 15 amino acids. The CDR3 DNA is TGTGCCAGCAGCGTGACAGGGGGACCAAACTATGGCTACACCTTC. It encodes CASSVTGGPNYGYTF. The full variable domain, completed using reference TRBV9 and TRBJ1-2, is DSGVTQTPKHLITATGQRVTLRCSPRSGDLSVYWYQQSLDQGLQFLIQYYNGEERAKGNILERFSAQQFPDLHSELNLSSLELGDSALYFCASSVTGGPNYGYTFGSGTRLTVV.

The V call is TRBV25-1, the J call TRBJ1-2; D remains unclear. Germline V gene sequence: CDR1 MGHDK, CDR2 SYGVNS. With 3 bases removed from V and 3 bases from J, the gap between germline ends came to 8 bases. The CDR3 is 13 amino acids. As DNA, the CDR3 is TGTGCCAGCAGTGAGGGCAACCACTATGGCTACACCTTC. This codes for CASSEGNHYGYTF.

The V and J genes are TRBV3-1 (or the pseudogene TRBV3-2) and TRBJ1-6, with D unresolved. Germline V gene sequence: CDR1 LGHDT, CDR2 YNNKEL (reference sequence). Trimming stripped 0 bases from V and 7 bases from J, with 13 bases between. This CDR3 is 16 amino acids long. CDR3 sequence reads: CASSQEGLRRNSPLHF. CDR3 bases: TGTGCCAGCAGCCAAGAAGGACTACGCCGAAATTCACCCCTCCACTTT.

Only a few counts were recorded for this clone. The chain links TRBV2 to TRBJ2-7, with D hard to call. V was clipped by 8 bases and J by 2 bases, with 7 bases between them. CDR3 length: 11 residues. Germline lookup yields CDR1 SNHLY and CDR2 FYNNEI. The CDR3 nucleotides are TGTGCCAGCGCGCCTACCTACGAGCAGTACTTC. This sequence encodes CASAPTYEQYF. Full variable domain (remainder filled in from reference TRBV2 and TRBJ2-7): EPEVTQTPSHQVTQMGQEVILRCVPISNHLYFYWYRQILGQKVEFLVSFYNNEISEKSEIFDDQFSVERPDGSNFTLKIRSTKLEDSAMYFCASAPTYEQYFGPGTRLTVT.